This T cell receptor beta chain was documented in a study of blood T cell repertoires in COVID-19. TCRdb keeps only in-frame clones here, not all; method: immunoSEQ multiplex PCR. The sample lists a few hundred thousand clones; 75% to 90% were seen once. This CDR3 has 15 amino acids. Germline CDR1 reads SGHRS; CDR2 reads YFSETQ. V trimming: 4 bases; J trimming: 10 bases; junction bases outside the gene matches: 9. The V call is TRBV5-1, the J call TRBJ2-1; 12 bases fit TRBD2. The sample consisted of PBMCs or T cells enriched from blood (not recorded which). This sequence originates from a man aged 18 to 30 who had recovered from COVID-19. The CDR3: CASSPSLAGGGEQFF. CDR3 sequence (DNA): TGCGCCAGCAGCCCATCACTAGCGGGAGGTGGGGAGCAGTTCTTC.